What follows are 13 T cell receptor beta chains derived from one specimen sequenced in a study of Ad26.COV2.S vaccination and SARS-CoV-2 variants. Treatment: roughly 19 received Ad26.COV2.S at low or high dose, single or two shots; about 5 received placebo; per-sample allocation not given. Specimens were obtained on day 63 following the first vaccine or placebo injection. Sequenced by immunoSEQ multiplex PCR; TCRdb stores in-frame clones only, minus some. Of around 450,000 clones in the sample, approximately 92% were seen once. This specimen was peripheral blood, taken in a trial of Ad26.COV2.S vaccine versus placebo. Receptors originate from a person aged 18-65 years who received the Ad26.COV2.S COVID-19 vaccine or a placebo.

The chain joins TRBV11-1 to TRBJ2-7, with 9 bases lining up with TRBD2. This CDR3 has 15 residues. Germline assignment: CDR1 SGHAT and CDR2 FQDESV (reference sequence). V was pared by 0 bases and J by 4 bases, with 4 bases of the junction left unmatched. CDR3 amino acids: CASSLASGSNYEQYF. CDR3 sequence (DNA): TGTGCCAGCAGCTTAGCTAGCGGGAGTAATTACGAGCAGTACTTC. Combining the CDR3 with reference TRBV11-1 and TRBJ2-7 gives the whole variable domain EAEVAQSPRYKITEKSQAVAFWCDPISGHATLYWYRQILGQGPELLVQFQDESVVDDSQLPKDRFSAERLKGVDSTLKIQPAELGDSAMYLCASSLASGSNYEQYFGPGTRLTVT.

The V and J genes are TRBV29-1 and TRBJ2-7; 7 bases agree with TRBD2. J gave up 6 bases and V 5 bases, and 10 bases lay outside the gene matches. The germline gives CDR1 SQVTM, CDR2 ANQGSEA. CDR3 length: 13 amino acids. The CDR3 loop is CSVLAGRVGEQYF. In DNA form, the CDR3 reads TGCAGCGTTCTCGCGGGGAGGGTTGGCGAGCAGTACTTC.

J is TRBJ2-5 and V is TRBV25-1; D perhaps matches TRBD2 (6 bases). The V end was cut by 3 bases, the J end by 3 bases, with 17 bases between. The germline V gene encodes CDR1 MGHDK and CDR2 SYGVNS. The CDR3 sequence is 16 residues long. Written as DNA, the CDR3 is TGTGCCAGCAGTGACGGTGGGCAGGGACTTGAAGAGACCCAGTACTTC. Protein product: CASSDGGQGLEETQYF.

The gene calls are TRBV5-1 and TRBJ2-3; D is unclear. Germline CDR1 is SGHRS and CDR2 is YFSETQ. CDR3 length equals 14 residues. V lost 4 bases, J lost 2 bases, and 11 bases lay in between. The CDR3 DNA follows: TGCGCCAGCAGCCAGCTGGGGTCCACAGATACGCAGTATTTT. It codes for CASSQLGSTDTQYF.

V usage is TRBV27 and J usage is TRBJ2-7; D not certain. Germline V lookup: CDR1 MNHEY, CDR2 SMNVEV (reference sequence). Trimming removed 6 bases from V and 0 bases from J, with 18 bases in between. The CDR3 runs 16 residues. The CDR3 DNA is TGTGCCAGCAGGGCAGTAATGGGCCTTAGCTCCTACGAGCAGTACTTC. Amino acids: CASRAVMGLSSYEQYF.

The chain couples TRBV18 to TRBJ2-7, with 7 bases identical to TRBD2. J was trimmed by 0 bases and V by 3 bases; bases with no gene match: 8. The V gene's germline CDR1 is KGHSH and CDR2 LQKENI. This CDR3 has 16 amino acids. Here the CDR3 reads CASSPVGRELSYEQYF. The CDR3 DNA sequence: TGTGCCAGCTCACCTGTTGGGCGGGAGCTCTCCTACGAGCAGTACTTC.

This CDR3 is CASSSMTSGKAEQFF. In nucleotides, the CDR3 is TGTGCCAGCAGCTCCATGACTAGCGGGAAAGCTGAGCAGTTCTTC. The chain links TRBV7-6 to TRBJ2-1, with 11 bases aligning to TRBD2. The CDR3 totals 15 residues. The V and J ends lost 4 bases and 9 bases, in that order; junction bases with no gene match: 8. In germline, CDR1 is SGHVS, CDR2 FNYEAQ.

The genes are TRBV10-2 and TRBJ1-2, with D uncertain. The V end was cut by 3 bases, the J end by 7 bases, with 15 bases between. The CDR3 has 14 amino acids. Germline CDR1 WSHSY, CDR2 SAAADI. The CDR3 loop is CASSDFSVAGGYTF. The CDR3 nucleotides read TGCGCCAGCAGTGATTTTTCGGTGGCGGGTGGCTACACCTTC.

The gene calls are TRBV11-2 and TRBJ2-7, with 10 positions matching TRBD2. Per the germline V gene, CDR1 is SGHAT and CDR2 is FQNNGV. Trimming took 5 bases from V and 4 from J; bases not matched to a gene: 17. CDR3 length equals 18 residues. The CDR3 nucleotides are TGTGCCAGCAGCCGGGGCCGGGACCTAAGCGGGAGGGCGTACGAGCAGTACTTC. It translates to CASSRGRDLSGRAYEQYF.

The gene calls are TRBV30 and TRBJ2-2; TRBD1 matches at 11 bases. This CDR3 comprises 16 residues. Germline-derived CDR1 and CDR2 are GTSNPN and SVGIG (reference sequence). V was clipped by 1 base and J by 7 bases; unmatched bases: 8. In DNA form, the CDR3 reads TGTGCCTGGAGTGCAATTGGGACAGGGGGTATCGGGGAGCTGTTTTTT. This gives the protein CAWSAIGTGGIGELFF.

The rearrangement joins TRBV11-2 to TRBJ2-7; D not resolved. Trimming removed 1 base from V and 10 bases from J, with 11 bases in between. The germline CDR1 and CDR2 sequences are SGHAT and FQNNGV. The CDR3 is 12 amino acids. CDR3 sequence: CASSLAHTGQYF. The CDR3 bases are TGTGCCAGCAGCTTAGCGCATACGGGTCAGTACTTC. The variable domain in full, with the rest retrieved from reference TRBV11-2 and TRBJ2-7, is EAGVAQSPRYKIIEKRQSVAFWCNPISGHATLYWYQQILGQGPKLLIQFQNNGVVDDSQLPKDRFSAERLKGVDSTLKIQPAKLEDSAVYLCASSLAHTGQYFGPGTRLTVT.

The chain links TRBV19 to TRBJ2-1; 11 bases are shared with TRBD2. Germline CDR1 reads LNHDA; CDR2 reads SQIVND (reference sequence). This CDR3 comprises 15 residues. V was clipped by 5 bases and J by 4 bases; unmatched bases: 4. The CDR3 nucleotides are TGTGCCAGTAGTGGTAGCGGGAGGGAATACAATGAGCAGTTCTTC. It is translated as CASSGSGREYNEQFF.

Of note for this clone: In the same sample, other DNA sequences code for this CDR3. J is TRBJ2-6 and V is TRBV19; D is unresolved. CDR1 is LNHDA and CDR2 is SQIVND in the germline V gene (reference sequence). The V gene lost 5 bases and the J gene lost 0 bases, with 2 bases spanning the gap. The CDR3 totals 13 residues. The CDR3 bases are TGTGCCAGTAGTGACTCTGGGGCCAACGTCCTGACTTTC. This sequence encodes CASSDSGANVLTF.